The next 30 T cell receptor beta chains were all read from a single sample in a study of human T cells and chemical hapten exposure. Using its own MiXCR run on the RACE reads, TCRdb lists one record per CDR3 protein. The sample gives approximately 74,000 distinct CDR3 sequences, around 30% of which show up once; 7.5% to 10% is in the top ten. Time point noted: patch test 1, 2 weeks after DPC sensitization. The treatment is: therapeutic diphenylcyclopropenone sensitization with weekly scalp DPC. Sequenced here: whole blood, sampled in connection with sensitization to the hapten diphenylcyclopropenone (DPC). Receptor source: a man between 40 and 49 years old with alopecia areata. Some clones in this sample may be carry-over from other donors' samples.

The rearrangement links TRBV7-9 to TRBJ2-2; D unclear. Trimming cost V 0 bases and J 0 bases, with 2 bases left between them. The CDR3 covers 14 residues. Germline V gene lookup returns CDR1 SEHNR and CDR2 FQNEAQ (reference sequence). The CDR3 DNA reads TGTGCCAGCAGCTTAGCCTCGAACACCGGGGAGCTGTTTTTT. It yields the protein CASSLASNTGELFF.

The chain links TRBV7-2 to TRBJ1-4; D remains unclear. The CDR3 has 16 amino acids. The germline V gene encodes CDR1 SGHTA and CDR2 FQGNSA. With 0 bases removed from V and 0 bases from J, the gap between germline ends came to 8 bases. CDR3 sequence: CASSLARSATNEKLFF. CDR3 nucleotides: TGTGCCAGCAGCTTAGCCCGGAGTGCAACTAATGAAAAACTGTTTTTT.

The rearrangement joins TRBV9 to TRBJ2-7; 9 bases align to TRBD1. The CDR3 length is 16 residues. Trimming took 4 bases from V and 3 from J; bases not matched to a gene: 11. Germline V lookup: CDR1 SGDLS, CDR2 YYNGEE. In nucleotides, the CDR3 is TGTGCCAGCAGCACCTGTACAGGGGGCGTCTGCTACGAGCAGTACTTC. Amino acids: CASSTCTGGVCYEQYF. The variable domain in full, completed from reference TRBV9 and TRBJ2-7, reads DSGVTQTPKHLITATGQRVTLRCSPRSGDLSVYWYQQSLDQGLQFLIQYYNGEERAKGNILERFSAQQFPDLHSELNLSSLELGDSALYFCASSTCTGGVCYEQYFGPGTRLTVT.

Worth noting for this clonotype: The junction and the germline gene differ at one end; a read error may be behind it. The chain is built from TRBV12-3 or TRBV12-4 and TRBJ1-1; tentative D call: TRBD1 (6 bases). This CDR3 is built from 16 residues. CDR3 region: CASSSYGTLRNTETFF. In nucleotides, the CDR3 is TGTGCCAGCAGTTCTTACGGGACACTAAGGAACACTGAAACTTTCTTT.

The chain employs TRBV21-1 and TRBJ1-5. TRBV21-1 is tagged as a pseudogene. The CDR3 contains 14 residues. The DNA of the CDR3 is TGTGCCAGCAGCAAGGACGGACTAAATCAGCCCCAGCATTTT. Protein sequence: CASSKDGLNQPQHF.

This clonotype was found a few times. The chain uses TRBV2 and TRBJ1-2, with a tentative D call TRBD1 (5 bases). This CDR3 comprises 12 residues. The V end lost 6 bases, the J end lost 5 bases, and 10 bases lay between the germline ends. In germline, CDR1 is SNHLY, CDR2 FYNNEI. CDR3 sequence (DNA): TGTGCCAGCAGAGAACGACAGTATGGCTACACCTTC. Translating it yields CASRERQYGYTF.

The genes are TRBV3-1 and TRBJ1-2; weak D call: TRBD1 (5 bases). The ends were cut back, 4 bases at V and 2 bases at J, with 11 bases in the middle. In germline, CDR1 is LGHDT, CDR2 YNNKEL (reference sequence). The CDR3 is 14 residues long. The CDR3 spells CASSLRGGNYGYTF. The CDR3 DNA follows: TGTGCCAGCAGCCTGCGGGGGGGGAACTATGGCTACACCTTC.

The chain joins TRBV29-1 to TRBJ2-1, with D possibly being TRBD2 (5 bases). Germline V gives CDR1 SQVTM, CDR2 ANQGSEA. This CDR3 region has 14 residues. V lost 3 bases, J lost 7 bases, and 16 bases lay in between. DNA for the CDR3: TGCAGCGTTGATGCCCGGGGTACTGGGAATGAGCAGTTCTTC. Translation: CSVDARGTGNEQFF.

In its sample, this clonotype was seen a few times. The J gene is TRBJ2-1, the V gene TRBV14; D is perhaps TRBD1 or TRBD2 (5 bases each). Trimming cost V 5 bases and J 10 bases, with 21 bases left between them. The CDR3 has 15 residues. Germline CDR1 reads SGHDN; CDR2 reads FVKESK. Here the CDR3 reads CASSFRDPSPREQFF. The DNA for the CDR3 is TGTGCCAGCAGCTTCCGGGACCCCTCACCCAGGGAGCAGTTCTTC.

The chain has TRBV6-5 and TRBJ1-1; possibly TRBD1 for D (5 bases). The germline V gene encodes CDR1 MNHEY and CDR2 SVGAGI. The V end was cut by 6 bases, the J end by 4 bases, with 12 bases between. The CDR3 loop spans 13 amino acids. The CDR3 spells CASRRDSATEAFF. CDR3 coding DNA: TGTGCCAGCAGACGGGACTCGGCCACTGAAGCTTTCTTT.

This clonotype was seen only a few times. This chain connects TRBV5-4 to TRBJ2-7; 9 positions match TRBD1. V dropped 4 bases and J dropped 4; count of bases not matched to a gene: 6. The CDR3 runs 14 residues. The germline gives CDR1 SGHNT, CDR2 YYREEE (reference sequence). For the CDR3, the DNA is TGTGCCAGCAGCCGGGGACAGGGCAGGTACGAGCAGTACTTC. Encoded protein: CASSRGQGRYEQYF.

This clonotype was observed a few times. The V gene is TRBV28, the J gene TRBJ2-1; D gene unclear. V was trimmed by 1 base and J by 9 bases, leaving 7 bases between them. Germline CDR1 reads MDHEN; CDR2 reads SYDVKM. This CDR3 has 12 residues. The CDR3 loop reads CASSLLGSEQFF. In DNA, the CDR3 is TGTGCCAGCAGTTTATTAGGCAGTGAGCAGTTCTTC.

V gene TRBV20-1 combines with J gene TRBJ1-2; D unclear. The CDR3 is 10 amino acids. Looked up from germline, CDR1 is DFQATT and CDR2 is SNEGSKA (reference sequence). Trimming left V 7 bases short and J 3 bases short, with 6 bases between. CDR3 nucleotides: TGCAGTGTTATGGACTATGGCTACACCTTC. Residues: CSVMDYGYTF.

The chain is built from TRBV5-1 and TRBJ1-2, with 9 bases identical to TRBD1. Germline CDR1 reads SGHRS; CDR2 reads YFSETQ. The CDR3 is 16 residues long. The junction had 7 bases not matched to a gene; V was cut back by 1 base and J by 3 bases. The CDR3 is CASSLSAGQGDYGYTF. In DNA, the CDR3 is TGCGCCAGCAGCTTGAGTGCGGGACAGGGAGACTATGGCTACACCTTC.

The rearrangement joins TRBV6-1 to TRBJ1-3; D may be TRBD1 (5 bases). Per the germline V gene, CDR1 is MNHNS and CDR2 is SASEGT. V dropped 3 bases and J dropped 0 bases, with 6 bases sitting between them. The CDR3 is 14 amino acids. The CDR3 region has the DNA TGTGCCAGCAGTGAGGGGGACTCTGGAAACACCATATATTTT. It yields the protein CASSEGDSGNTIYF.

The CDR3 coding sequence is TGTGCCAGCAGGTATTCCCGCAATCAGCCCCAGCATTTT. It encodes CASRYSRNQPQHF. The V gene is TRBV28, the J gene TRBJ1-5; D not certain. Trimming removed 6 bases at V and 2 bases at J, with 8 bases between. Germline CDR1 reads MDHEN; CDR2 reads SYDVKM. The CDR3 loop spans 13 amino acids.

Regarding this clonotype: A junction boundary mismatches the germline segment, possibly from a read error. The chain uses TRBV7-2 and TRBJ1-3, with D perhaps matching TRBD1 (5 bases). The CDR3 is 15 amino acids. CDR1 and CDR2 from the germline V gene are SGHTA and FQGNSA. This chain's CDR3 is CASSFVQGAGNTVYF. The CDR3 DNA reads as TGTGCCAGCAGCTTTGTCCAGGGCGCTGGAAACACCGTATATTTT.

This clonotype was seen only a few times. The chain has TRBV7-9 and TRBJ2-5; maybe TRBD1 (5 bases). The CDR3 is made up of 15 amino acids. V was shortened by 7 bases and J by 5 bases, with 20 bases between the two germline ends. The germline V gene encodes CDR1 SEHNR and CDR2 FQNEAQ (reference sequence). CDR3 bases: TGTGCCAGCACCCGATCCGCAGGGCCCCAGGAGACCCAGTACTTC. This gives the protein CASTRSAGPQETQYF.

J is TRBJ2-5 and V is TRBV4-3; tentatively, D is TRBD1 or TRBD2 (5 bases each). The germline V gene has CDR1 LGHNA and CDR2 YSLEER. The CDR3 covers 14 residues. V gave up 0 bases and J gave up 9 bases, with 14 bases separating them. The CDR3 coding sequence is TGCGCCAGCAGCCAAGATTGGGGCGTGGGGGCCCAGTACTTC. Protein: CASSQDWGVGAQYF.

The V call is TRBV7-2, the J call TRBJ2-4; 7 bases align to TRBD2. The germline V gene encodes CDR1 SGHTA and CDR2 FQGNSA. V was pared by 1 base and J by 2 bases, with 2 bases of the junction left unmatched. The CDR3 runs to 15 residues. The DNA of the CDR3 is TGTGCCAGCAGCTTAGGCGGGAGTTCCAAAAACATTCAGTACTTC. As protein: CASSLGGSSKNIQYF.

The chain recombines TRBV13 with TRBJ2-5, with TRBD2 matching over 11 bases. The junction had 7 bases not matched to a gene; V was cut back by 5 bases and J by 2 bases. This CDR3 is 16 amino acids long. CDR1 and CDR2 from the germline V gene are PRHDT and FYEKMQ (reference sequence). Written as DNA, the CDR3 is TGTGCCAGCAGCCTCACGGGACTAGCGGATCAAGAGACCCAGTACTTC. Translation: CASSLTGLADQETQYF.

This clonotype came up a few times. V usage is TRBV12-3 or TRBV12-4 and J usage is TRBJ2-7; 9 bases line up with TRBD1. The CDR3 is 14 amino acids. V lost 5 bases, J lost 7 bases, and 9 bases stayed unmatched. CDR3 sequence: CASSTGTGLVEQYF. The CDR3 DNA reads TGTGCCAGCAGTACCGGGACAGGGTTGGTGGAGCAGTACTTC.

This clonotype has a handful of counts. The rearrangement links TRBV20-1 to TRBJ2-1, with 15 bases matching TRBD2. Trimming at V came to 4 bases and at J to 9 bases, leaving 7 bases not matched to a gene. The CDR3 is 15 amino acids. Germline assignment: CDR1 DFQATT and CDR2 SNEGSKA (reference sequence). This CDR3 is CSATSGGLAGGEQFF. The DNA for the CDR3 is TGCAGTGCTACCTCAGGGGGACTAGCGGGAGGTGAGCAGTTCTTC.

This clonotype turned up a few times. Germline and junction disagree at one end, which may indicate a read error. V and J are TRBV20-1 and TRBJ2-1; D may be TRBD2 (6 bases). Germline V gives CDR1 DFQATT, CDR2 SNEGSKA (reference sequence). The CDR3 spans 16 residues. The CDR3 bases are TGCAGTGCTAGAGAAGATAGCGGTTTCCCTCCCCCAGTATTGGTCTTC. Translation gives CSAREDSGFPPPVLVF.

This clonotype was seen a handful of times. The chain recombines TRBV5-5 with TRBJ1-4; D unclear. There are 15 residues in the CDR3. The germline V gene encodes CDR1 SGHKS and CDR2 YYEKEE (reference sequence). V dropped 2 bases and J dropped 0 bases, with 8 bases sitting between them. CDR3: CASSFIESTNEKLFF. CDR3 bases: TGTGCCAGCAGCTTCATAGAGTCAACTAATGAAAAACTGTTTTTT.

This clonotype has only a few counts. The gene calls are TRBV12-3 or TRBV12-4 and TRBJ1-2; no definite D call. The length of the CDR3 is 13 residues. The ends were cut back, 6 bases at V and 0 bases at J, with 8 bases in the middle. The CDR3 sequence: CASRQSTNYGYTF. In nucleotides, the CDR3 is TGTGCCAGCAGGCAGAGCACTAACTATGGCTACACCTTC.

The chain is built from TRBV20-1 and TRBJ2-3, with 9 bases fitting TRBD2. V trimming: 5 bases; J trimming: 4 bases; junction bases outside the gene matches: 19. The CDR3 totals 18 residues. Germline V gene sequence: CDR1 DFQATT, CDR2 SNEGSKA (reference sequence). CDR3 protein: CSAPGVAGARVRADTQYF. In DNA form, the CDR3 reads TGCAGTGCTCCTGGAGTAGCGGGAGCACGGGTTAGGGCAGATACGCAGTATTTT.

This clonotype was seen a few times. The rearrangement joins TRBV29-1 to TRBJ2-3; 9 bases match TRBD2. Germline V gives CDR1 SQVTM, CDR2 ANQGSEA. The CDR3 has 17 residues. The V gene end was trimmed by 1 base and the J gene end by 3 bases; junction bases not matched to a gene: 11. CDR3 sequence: CSVEGIRAGGPTDTQYF. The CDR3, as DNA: TGCAGCGTTGAAGGGATAAGGGCGGGAGGGCCAACAGATACGCAGTATTTT.

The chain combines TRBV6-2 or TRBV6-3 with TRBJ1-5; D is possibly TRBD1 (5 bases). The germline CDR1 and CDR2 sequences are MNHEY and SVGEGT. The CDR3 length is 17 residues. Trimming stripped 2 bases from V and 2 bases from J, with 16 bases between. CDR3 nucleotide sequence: TGTGCCAGCAGTTACGTCGTGGGGGACTCTGGCAATCAGCCCCAGCATTTT. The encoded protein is CASSYVVGDSGNQPQHF.

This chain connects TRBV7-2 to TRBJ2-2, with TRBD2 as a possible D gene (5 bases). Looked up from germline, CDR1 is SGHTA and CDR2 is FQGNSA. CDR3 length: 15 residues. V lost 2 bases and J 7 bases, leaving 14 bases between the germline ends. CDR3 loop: CASSLRTVSSGELFF. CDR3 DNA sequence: TGTGCCAGCAGCTTACGGACTGTATCCAGCGGGGAGCTGTTTTTT.